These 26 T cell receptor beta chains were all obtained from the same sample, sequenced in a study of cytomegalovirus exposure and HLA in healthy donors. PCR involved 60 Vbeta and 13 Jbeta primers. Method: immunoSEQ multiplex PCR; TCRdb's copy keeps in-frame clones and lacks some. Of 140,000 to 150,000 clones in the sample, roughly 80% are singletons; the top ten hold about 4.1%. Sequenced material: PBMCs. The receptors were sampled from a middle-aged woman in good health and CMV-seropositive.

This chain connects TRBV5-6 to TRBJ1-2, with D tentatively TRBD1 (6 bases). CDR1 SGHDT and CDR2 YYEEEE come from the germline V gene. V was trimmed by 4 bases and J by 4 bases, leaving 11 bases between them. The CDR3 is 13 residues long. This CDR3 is CASSLQGVYGYTF. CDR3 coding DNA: TGTGCCAGCAGCCTACAGGGAGTCTATGGCTACACCTTC.

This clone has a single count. CDR3 protein: CASSHTGSTGNTIYF. The CDR3 nucleotides read TGTGCCAGCAGTCATACAGGGAGTACTGGAAACACCATATATTTT. The chain recombines TRBV25-1 with TRBJ1-3, with a possible D match to TRBD1 (6 bases). The CDR3 runs to 15 residues. The germline V and J ends were trimmed by 5 bases and 2 bases, with 13 bases remaining between them. Germline CDR1 and CDR2: MGHDK and SYGVNS.

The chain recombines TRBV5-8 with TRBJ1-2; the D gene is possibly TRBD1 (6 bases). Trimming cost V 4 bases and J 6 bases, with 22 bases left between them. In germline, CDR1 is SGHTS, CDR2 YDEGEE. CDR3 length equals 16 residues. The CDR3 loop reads CASSKRQASGLNGYTF. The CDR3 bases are TGTGCCAGCAGCAAGAGACAGGCGTCAGGCTTAAATGGCTACACCTTC.

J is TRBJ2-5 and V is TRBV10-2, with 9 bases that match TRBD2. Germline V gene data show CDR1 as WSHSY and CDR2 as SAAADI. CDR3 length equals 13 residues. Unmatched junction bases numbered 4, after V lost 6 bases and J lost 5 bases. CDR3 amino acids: CASRGTSQETQYF. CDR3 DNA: TGCGCCAGCAGAGGGACTAGCCAGGAGACCCAGTACTTC.

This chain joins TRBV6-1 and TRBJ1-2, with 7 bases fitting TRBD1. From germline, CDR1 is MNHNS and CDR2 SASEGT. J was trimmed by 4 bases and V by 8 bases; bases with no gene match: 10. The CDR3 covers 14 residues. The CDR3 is CASYDREIGYGYTF. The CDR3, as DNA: TGTGCCAGCTACGACAGGGAAATCGGCTATGGCTACACCTTC.

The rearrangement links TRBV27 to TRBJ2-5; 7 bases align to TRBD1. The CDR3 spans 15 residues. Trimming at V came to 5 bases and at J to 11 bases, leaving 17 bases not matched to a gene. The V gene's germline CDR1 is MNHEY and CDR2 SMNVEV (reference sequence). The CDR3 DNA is TGTGCCAGCAGTCCCAACGGACAGGCCCCCAGGGAGCAGTACTTC. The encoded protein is CASSPNGQAPREQYF.

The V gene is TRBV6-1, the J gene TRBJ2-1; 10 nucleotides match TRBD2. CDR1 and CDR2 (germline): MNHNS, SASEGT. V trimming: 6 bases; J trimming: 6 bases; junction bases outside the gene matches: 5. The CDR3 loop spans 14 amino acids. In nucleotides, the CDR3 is TGTGCCAGCAGAAGACTAGCGGGCCTCAATGAGCAGTTCTTC. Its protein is CASRRLAGLNEQFF.

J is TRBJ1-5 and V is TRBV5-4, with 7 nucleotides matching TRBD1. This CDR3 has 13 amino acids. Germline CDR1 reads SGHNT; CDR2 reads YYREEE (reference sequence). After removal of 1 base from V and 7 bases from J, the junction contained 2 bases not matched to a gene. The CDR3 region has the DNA TGTGCCAGCAGCTTGCAGGGGGAACAGCCCCAGCATTTT. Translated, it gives CASSLQGEQPQHF.

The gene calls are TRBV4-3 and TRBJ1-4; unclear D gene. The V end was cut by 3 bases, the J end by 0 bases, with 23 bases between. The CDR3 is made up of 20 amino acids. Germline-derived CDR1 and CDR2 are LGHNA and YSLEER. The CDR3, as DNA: TGCGCCAGCAGCCAGGGGAGGACCTTCGGCTCTTTTGCAACTAATGAAAAACTGTTTTTT. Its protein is CASSQGRTFGSFATNEKLFF.

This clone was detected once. Here the CDR3 DNA reads TGTGCCAGCAGCTTGAAGAGTGGGCAGGGAGCTTTCTTT. Translation gives CASSLKSGQGAFF. V usage is TRBV5-4 and J usage is TRBJ1-1, with D tentatively TRBD1 (5 bases). The ends were cut back, 1 base at V and 10 bases at J, with 14 bases in the middle. The CDR3 sequence is 13 residues long. Germline V CDR1 and CDR2: SGHNT, YYREEE (reference sequence).

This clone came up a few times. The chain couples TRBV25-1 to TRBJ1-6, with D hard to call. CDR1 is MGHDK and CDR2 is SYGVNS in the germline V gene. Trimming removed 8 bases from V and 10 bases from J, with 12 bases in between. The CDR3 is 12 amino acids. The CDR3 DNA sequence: TGTGCCAGCGAGAATGAAAGCTCACCCCTCCACTTT. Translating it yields CASENESSPLHF. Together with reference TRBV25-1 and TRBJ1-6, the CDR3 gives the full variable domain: EADIYQTPRYLVIGTGKKITLECSQTMGHDKMYWYQQDPGMELHLIHYSYGVNSTEKGDLSSESTVSRIRTEHFPLTLESARPSHTSQYLCASENESSPLHFGNGTRLTVT.

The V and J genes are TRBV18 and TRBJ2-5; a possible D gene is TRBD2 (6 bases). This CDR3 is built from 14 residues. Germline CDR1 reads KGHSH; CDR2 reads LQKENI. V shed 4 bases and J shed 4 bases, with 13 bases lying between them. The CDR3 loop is CASSQRRGLETQYF. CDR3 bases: TGTGCCAGCTCACAGCGACGGGGGTTAGAGACCCAGTACTTC.

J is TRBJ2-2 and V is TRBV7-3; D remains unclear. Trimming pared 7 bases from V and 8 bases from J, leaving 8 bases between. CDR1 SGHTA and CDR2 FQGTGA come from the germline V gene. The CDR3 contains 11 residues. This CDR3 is CASTHYGELFF. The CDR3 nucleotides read TGTGCCAGCACCCACTATGGGGAGCTGTTTTTT. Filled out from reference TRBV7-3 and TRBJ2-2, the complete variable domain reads GAGVSQTPSNKVTEKGKYVELRCDPISGHTALYWYRQSLGQGPEFLIYFQGTGAADDSGLPNDRFFAVRPEGSVSTLKIQRTERGDSAVYLCASTHYGELFFGEGSRLTVL.

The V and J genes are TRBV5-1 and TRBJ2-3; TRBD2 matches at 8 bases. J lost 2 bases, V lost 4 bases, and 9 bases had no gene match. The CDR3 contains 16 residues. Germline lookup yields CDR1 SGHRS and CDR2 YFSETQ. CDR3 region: CASSQAGAPTTDTQYF. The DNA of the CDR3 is TGCGCCAGCAGCCAAGCGGGGGCTCCTACCACAGATACGCAGTATTTT.

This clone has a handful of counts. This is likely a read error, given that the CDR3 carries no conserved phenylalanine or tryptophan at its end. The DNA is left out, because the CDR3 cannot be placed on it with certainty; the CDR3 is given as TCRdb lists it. The CDR3 protein is CSATMIRQGSL. The chain recombines TRBV20-1 with TRBJ1-2; the tabulated D call, TRBD1, remains unverified against the DNA. CDR1 is DFQATT and CDR2 is SNEGSKA in the germline V gene (reference sequence). Including both end residues, the CDR3 is 11 amino acids long.

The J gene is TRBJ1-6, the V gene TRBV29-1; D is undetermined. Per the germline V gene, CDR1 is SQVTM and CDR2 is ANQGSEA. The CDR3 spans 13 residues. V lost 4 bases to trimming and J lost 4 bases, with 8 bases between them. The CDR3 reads CSVAINYNSPLHF. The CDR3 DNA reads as TGCAGCGTTGCTATAAATTATAATTCACCCCTCCACTTT.

CDR3 bases: TGTGCCAGCAGCTTAGCCGGCGTCCAGGGAAGCGGCTACACCTTC. As protein: CASSLAGVQGSGYTF. The chain combines TRBV7-9 with TRBJ1-2, with a tentative D call TRBD1 (5 bases). The CDR3 has 15 residues. Trimming stripped 0 bases from V and 8 bases from J, with 16 bases between. Germline V CDR1 and CDR2: SEHNR, FQNEAQ (reference sequence).

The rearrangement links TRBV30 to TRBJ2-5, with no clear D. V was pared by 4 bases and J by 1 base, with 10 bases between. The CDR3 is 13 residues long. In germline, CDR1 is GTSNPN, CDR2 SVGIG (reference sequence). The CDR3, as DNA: TGTGCCTGGACAGCGTCGATCCAAGAGACCCAGTACTTC. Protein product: CAWTASIQETQYF.

DNA of the CDR3: TGTGCCAGCAGTTGGGACAGGGGCACTGAAGCTTTCTTT. Translated, it gives CASSWDRGTEAFF. This chain joins TRBV6-5 and TRBJ1-1, with 10 bases identical to TRBD1. After removal of 4 bases from V and 4 bases from J, the junction contained 0 bases not matched to a gene. CDR3 length: 13 residues. The germline gives CDR1 MNHEY, CDR2 SVGAGI.

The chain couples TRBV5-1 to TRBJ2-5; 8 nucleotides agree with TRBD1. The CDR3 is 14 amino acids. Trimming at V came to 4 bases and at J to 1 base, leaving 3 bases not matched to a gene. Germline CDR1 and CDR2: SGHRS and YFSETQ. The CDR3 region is CASSKDRVQETQYF. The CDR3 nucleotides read TGCGCCAGCAGCAAGGACAGGGTCCAAGAGACCCAGTACTTC.

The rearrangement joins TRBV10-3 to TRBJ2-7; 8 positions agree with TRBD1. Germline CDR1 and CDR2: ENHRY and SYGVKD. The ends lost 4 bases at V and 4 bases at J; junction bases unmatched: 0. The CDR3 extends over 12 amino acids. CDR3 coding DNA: TGTGCCATCAGTGGGGACAGGTACGAGCAGTACTTC. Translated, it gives CAISGDRYEQYF.

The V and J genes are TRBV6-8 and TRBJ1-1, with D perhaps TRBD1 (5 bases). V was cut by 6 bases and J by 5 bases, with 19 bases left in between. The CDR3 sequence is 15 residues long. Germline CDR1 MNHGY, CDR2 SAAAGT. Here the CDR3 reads CASSRVGGTRTEAFF. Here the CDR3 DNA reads TGTGCCAGCAGCCGGGTGGGGGGAACAAGAACTGAAGCTTTCTTT.

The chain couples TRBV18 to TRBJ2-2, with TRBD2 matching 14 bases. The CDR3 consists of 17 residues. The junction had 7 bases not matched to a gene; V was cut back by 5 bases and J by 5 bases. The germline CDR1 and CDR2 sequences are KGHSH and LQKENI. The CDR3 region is CASSAGLAGAGTGELFF. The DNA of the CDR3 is TGTGCCAGCTCAGCGGGACTAGCGGGAGCGGGTACCGGGGAGCTGTTTTTT.

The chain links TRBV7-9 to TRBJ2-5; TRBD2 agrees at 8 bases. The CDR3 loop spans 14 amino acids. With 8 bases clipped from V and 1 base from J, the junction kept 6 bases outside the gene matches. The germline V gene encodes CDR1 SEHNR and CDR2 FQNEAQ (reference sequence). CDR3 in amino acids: CASSPAGGQETQYF. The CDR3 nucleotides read TGTGCCAGCTCGCCGGCGGGGGGCCAAGAGACCCAGTACTTC.

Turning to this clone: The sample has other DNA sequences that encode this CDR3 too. CDR3: CASSLRGSGANVLTF. The DNA for the CDR3 is TGTGCCAGCAGCTTGCGGGGATCTGGGGCCAACGTCCTGACTTTC. This chain connects TRBV5-6 to TRBJ2-6; a weak D match, TRBD2 (5 bases). The germline V gene encodes CDR1 SGHDT and CDR2 YYEEEE. Trimming shortened V by 1 base and J by 1 base, and 6 bases separated the two germline ends. This CDR3 region has 15 residues. The whole variable domain, remainder taken from reference TRBV5-6 and TRBJ2-6, is DAGVTQSPTHLIKTRGQQVTLRCSPKSGHDTVSWYQQALGQGPQFIFQYYEEEERQRGNFPDRFSGHQFPNYSSELNVNALLLGDSALYLCASSLRGSGANVLTFGAGSRLTVL.

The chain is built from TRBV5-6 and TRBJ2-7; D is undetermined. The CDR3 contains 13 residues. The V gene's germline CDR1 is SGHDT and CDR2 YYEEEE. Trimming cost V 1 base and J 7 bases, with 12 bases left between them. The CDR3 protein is CASSLRRAREQYF. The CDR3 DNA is TGTGCCAGCAGCTTGCGACGCGCCAGGGAGCAGTACTTC.